Listed below are T cell receptor beta chains from one sample, sequenced in a study of response to subunit inactivated influenza vaccine. Each CDR3 protein is one row after TCRdb ran MiXCR on the RT-PCR reads. Altogether hundreds of thousands of distinct CDR3 sequences are present, about 15% being singletons, with the ten largest covering around 10%. Material: PBMCs from blood, obtained 11 to 12 days after vaccination. The receptors here all came from a man in his fifties who received an inactivated influenza vaccine. The CDR3 runs from the conserved cysteine through the conserved F or W. D genes are given only for firm matches. A row's size may be missing; if present it is once, few, many or a size class.

length	V	size	D	J	CDR3	DNA
14	TRBV29-1	many	TRBD2	TRBJ2-3	CSAETSGSTDTQYF	TGCAGCGCGGAAACTAGCGGGAGTACAGATACGCAGTATTTT
13	TRBV7-2	NA	NA	TRBJ1-3	CASETGSGNTIYF	TGTGCCAGCGAGACAGGCTCTGGAAACACCATATATTTT
13	TRBV6-2/TRBV6-3	many	NA	TRBJ1-5	CASSYGGNQPQHF	TGTGCCAGCAGTTACGGTGGGAATCAGCCCCAGCATTTT
12	TRBV6-2/TRBV6-3	few	NA	TRBJ1-1	CATRTVNTEAFF	TGTGCCACCAGGACGGTGAACACTGAAGCTTTCTTT
18	TRBV6-1	NA	NA	TRBJ1-3	CASSPLIYGQFSGNTIYF	TGTGCCAGCAGTCCTTTAATTTACGGACAGTTCTCTGGAAACACCATATATTTT
14	TRBV5-1	NA	NA	TRBJ1-1	CASSPNSFNTEAFF	TGCGCCAGCAGCCCCAACTCGTTTAACACTGAAGCTTTCTTT
13	TRBV14	NA	NA	TRBJ2-3	CASSQFQTDTQYF	TGTGCCAGCAGCCAGTTCCAAACAGATACGCAGTATTTT
13	TRBV7-2	NA	TRBD1	TRBJ1-4	CASSLWDREKLFF	TGTGCCAGCAGCTTATGGGACAGGGAAAAACTGTTTTTT
15	TRBV7-2	few	TRBD1	TRBJ1-2	CASSSTHRGVAGYTF	TGTGCCAGCAGCTCTACGCACAGGGGAGTAGCTGGCTACACCTTC
15	TRBV20-1	few	NA	TRBJ2-2	CSAKRRRENTGELFF	TGCAGTGCTAAGAGACGGAGGGAGAACACCGGGGAGCTGTTTTTT
14	TRBV7-3	NA	NA	TRBJ2-1	CASSLTRAYNEQFF	TGTGCCAGCAGCTTAACGCGGGCCTACAATGAGCAGTTCTTC
12	TRBV2	NA	NA	TRBJ2-1	CANGRQINEQFF	TGTGCCAATGGCCGTCAGATCAATGAGCAGTTCTTC
17	TRBV7-9	few	NA	TRBJ2-4	CASSSYRGAVAKNIQYF	TGTGCCAGCAGCTCGTACCGGGGGGCCGTAGCCAAAAACATTCAGTACTTC